This T cell receptor beta chain was captured in a study of T cell repertoires in cytomegalovirus infection. Across the whole study: Both a matching HLA type and CMV infection were indicated by public TCR beta signatures. Study-wide results and limits: HLA-C-restricted CMV-specific TCR beta clonotypes were dominant in the ex vivo response. Carriers of CMV and the relevant HLA type were discriminated by public TCR beta frequency.

This clonotype showed up many times. The target antigen is unknown. TCRdb re-analysed the reads in MiXCR, keeping a single row per CDR3 protein. The table has approximately 250,000 distinct CDR3 sequences, 9% to 15% seen once. Germline loops: CDR1 MDHEN, CDR2 SYDVKM. This CDR3 comprises 15 residues. V shed 2 bases and J 6 bases; nucleotides not matched to a gene: 7. The source is a human donor in good health (CMV status not recorded). Some clones in this sample may be carry-over from other donors' samples. The material sequenced was PBMCs. The chain couples TRBV28 to TRBJ2-1, with TRBD1 identical over 7 bases. CDR3 coding DNA: TGTGCCAGCAGTTTACCCTCACAGGGGCGCAATGAGCAGTTCTTC. This codes for CASSLPSQGRNEQFF. Together with reference TRBV28 and TRBJ2-1, the CDR3 gives the full variable domain: DVKVTQSSRYLVKRTGEKVFLECVQDMDHENMFWYRQDPGLGLRLIYFSYDVKMKEKGDIPEGYSVSREKKERFSLILESASTNQTSMYLCASSLPSQGRNEQFFGPGTRLTVL.